This T cell receptor beta chain was profiled in a study of CD8 T cells in Susac syndrome. Germline V gives CDR1 LNHDA, CDR2 SQIVND (reference sequence). The CDR3 sequence is 14 residues long. Trimming took off 6 bases at V and 2 bases at J, with 11 bases between the two ends. Whole-study results and caveats: The study conceded that relatively few individuals underwent its TCR sequencing and HLA analysis.

RNA in amounts of about 0.45 to 1 ug was reverse transcribed with random hexamers. The amplification used immunoSEQ multiplex PCR on TCR beta CDR3; it spanned 54 Vbeta and 13 Jbeta. TCRdb fed the immunoSEQ multiplex PCR reads into MiXCR, producing one record per CDR3 protein. The table shows around 77,000 distinct CDR3 sequences, with roughly 95% occurring only once. To note about this clonotype: Its antigen remains unknown.

TEMRA cells were enriched by FACS, while CD8+ and CD4+ T cells were obtained through a negative isolation that was performed magnetically. The source is a human donor with multiple sclerosis. V and J are TRBV19 and TRBJ1-5, with a possible D match to TRBD1 (5 bases). Sequenced material: CD4+ T cells from PBMCs. CDR3 amino acids: CASSIRDRNQPQHF. The CDR3 DNA reads as TGTGCCAGTAGCATCCGGGACCGCAATCAGCCCCAGCATTTT.